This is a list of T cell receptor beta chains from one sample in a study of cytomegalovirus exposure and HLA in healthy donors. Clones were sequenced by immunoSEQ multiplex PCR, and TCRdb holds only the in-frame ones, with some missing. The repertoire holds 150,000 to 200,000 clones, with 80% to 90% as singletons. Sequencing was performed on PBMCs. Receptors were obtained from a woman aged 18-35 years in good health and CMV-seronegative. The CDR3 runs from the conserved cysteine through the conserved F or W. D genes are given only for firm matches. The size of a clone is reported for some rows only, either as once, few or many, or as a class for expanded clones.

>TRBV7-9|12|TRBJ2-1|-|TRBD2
CASSALAGVQFF
TGTGCCAGCAGCGCATTAGCGGGAGTGCAGTTCTTC
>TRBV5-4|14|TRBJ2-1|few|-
CAHSRGLTYNEQFF
TGTGCCCACTCTCGCGGACTCACCTACAATGAGCAGTTCTTC
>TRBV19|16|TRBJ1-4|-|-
CASTTISGVQNEKLFF
TGTGCCAGTACCACCATCTCGGGGGTTCAGAATGAAAAACTGTTTTTT
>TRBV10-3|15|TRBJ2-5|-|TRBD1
CAISPGQGDQETQYF
TGTGCCATCAGCCCGGGACAGGGGGACCAAGAGACCCAGTACTTC
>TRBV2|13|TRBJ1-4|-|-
CASSDRGGEKLFF
TGTGCCAGCAGTGACAGGGGTGGGGAAAAACTGTTTTTT
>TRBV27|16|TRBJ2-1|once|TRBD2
CASRPLAGPSYNEQFF
TGTGCCAGCAGACCCCTAGCGGGTCCATCCTACAATGAGCAGTTCTTC
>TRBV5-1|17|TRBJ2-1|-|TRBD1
CASSRGGGDRGANEQFF
TGCGCCAGCAGCAGGGGGGGTGGGGACAGGGGAGCGAATGAGCAGTTCTTC
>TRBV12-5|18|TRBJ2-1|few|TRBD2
CASGLGLAGGPAYNEQFF
TGTGCTAGTGGTTTAGGACTAGCGGGAGGTCCCGCCTACAATGAGCAGTTCTTC
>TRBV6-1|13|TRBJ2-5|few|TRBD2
CASNGREQETQYF
TGTGCCAGCAATGGGCGGGAGCAAGAGACCCAGTACTTC
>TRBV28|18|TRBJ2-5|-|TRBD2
CASSLYIRASGRIETQYF
TGTGCCAGCAGTTTATATATCCGGGCTAGCGGGAGGATAGAGACCCAGTACTTC
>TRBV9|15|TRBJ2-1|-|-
CASSPHLRAPNEQFF
TGTGCCAGCAGCCCACACCTCCGAGCGCCCAATGAGCAGTTCTTC
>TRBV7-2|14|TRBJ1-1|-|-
CASSLSYGNTEAFF
TGTGCCAGCAGCTTAAGTTACGGGAACACTGAAGCTTTCTTT
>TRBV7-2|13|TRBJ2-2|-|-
CASSLRSGRELFF
TGTGCCAGCAGCTTAAGGTCTGGGCGGGAGCTGTTTTTT
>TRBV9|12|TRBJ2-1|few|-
CASTSAGDEQFF
TGTGCCAGCACCTCAGCGGGCGATGAGCAGTTCTTC
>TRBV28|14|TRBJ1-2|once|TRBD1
CASSPLGGAEGYTF
TGTGCCAGCAGCCCTCTAGGGGGCGCGGAAGGCTACACCTTC
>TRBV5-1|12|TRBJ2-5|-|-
CASSSYQETQYF
TGCGCCAGCAGCTCGTACCAAGAGACCCAGTACTTC
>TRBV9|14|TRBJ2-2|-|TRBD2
CASSEGGRAGELFF
TGTGCCAGCAGCGAAGGCGGGAGGGCCGGGGAGCTGTTTTTT
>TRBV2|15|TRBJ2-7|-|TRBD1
CASSALRDREYEQYF
TGTGCCAGCAGTGCTCTCCGGGACAGGGAGTACGAGCAGTACTTC
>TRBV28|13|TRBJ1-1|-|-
CASSPPEGSEAFF
TGTGCCAGCAGCCCGCCGGAGGGCAGTGAAGCTTTCTTT
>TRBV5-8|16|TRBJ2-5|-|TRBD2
CASSHFLAGGHETQYF
TGTGCCAGCAGCCACTTCCTAGCGGGAGGGCACGAGACCCAGTACTTC
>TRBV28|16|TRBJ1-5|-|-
CASSLRSINSNQPQHF
TGTGCCAGCAGTTTAAGGAGTATAAATAGCAATCAGCCCCAGCATTTT
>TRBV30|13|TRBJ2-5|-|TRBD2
CAWSVGREVTQYF
TGTGCCTGGAGTGTAGGGCGGGAGGTGACCCAGTACTTC
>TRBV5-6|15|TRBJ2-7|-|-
CASSTILVGTYEQYF
TGTGCCAGCAGCACGATACTAGTGGGAACCTACGAGCAGTACTTC
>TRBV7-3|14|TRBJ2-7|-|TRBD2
CASSRTSGFYEQYF
TGTGCCAGCAGCCGGACTAGCGGGTTTTACGAGCAGTACTTC
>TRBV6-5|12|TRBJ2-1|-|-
CASRRNRGSQFF
TGTGCCAGCAGACGCAATCGGGGGTCGCAGTTCTTC